Presented here are 24 T cell receptor beta chains from one specimen sequenced in a study of patients and donors after allogeneic stem cell transplantation. TCRdb itself ran the RT-PCR reads through MiXCR, one entry per CDR3 protein. In the table there are 110,000 or so distinct CDR3 sequences, 35% of which are singletons. Sequencing used blood, either unsorted or a sorted T cell fraction (not recorded which). The receptors stem from a human donor who was either an allogeneic HSCT recipient or a stem cell or donor lymphocyte infusion donor (not recorded which). It is not recorded whose cells these are; they may come from a transplant donor.

The chain employs TRBV30 and TRBJ1-1, with D possibly matching TRBD1 (6 bases). V was trimmed by 3 bases and J by 5 bases, leaving 10 bases between them. CDR1 is GTSNPN, CDR2 SVGIG, per germline (reference sequence). This CDR3 comprises 12 residues. The CDR3 DNA follows: TGTGCCTGGAGAACGGGGGCAACTGAAGCTTTCTTT. This sequence encodes CAWRTGATEAFF.

This clonotype was observed a handful of times. The V and J genes are TRBV20-1 and TRBJ1-5; D ambiguous. Trimming cost V 3 bases and J 2 bases, with 17 bases left between them. CDR1 is DFQATT, CDR2 SNEGSKA, per germline (reference sequence). This CDR3 is built from 16 residues. Here the CDR3 reads CSASGQAIGGNQPQHF. Here the CDR3 DNA reads TGCAGTGCTAGTGGCCAGGCAATTGGGGGCAATCAGCCCCAGCATTTT.

This clonotype was picked up a small number of times. This sequence joins TRBV12-3 or TRBV12-4 and TRBJ2-1; perhaps TRBD2 as D (6 bases). The CDR3 spans 11 residues. V was cut by 5 bases and J by 10 bases, with 9 bases left in between. CDR3 amino acids: CASSRTTEQFF. In DNA, the CDR3 is TGTGCCAGCAGTAGGACTACGGAGCAGTTCTTC.

The table lists this clonotype with a few counts. V usage is TRBV20-1 and J usage is TRBJ1-1, with 7 bases lining up with TRBD1. Germline values: CDR1 DFQATT, CDR2 SNEGSKA (reference sequence). CDR3 size: 13 residues. V was clipped by 6 bases and J by 1 base; unmatched bases: 5. The CDR3 region is CSAGRQGNTEAFF. The DNA for the CDR3 is TGCAGTGCGGGTAGACAGGGGAACACTGAAGCTTTCTTT.

V gene TRBV12-3 or TRBV12-4 combines with J gene TRBJ2-7; possibly TRBD1 or TRBD2 for D (5 bases each). The CDR3 length is 13 residues. V lost 6 bases, J lost 0 bases, and 9 bases lay in between. CDR3 DNA: TGTGCCAGCAGGGGACCGCTCTCCTACGAGCAGTACTTC. Translating it yields CASRGPLSYEQYF.

The genes are TRBV12-3 or TRBV12-4 and TRBJ2-5, with unresolved D. The CDR3 is 13 residues long. V lost 8 bases and J lost 4, with 14 bases in between. The CDR3 DNA follows: TGTGCCAGCTCCCCATGGAACAGAGAGACCCAGTACTTC. Translation: CASSPWNRETQYF.

This clonotype has more than one count but fewer than ten. The genes are TRBV20-1 and TRBJ2-1; D is ambiguous. Germline-derived CDR1 and CDR2 are DFQATT and SNEGSKA (reference sequence). The CDR3 length is 14 residues. V was cut by 6 bases and J by 6 bases, with 18 bases left in between. The CDR3 DNA sequence: TGCAGTGCCCAGATGGGCTTGCTGCTCAATGAGCAGTTCTTC. This sequence encodes CSAQMGLLLNEQFF.

The chain recombines TRBV20-1 with TRBJ1-6; perhaps TRBD1 as D (5 bases). Germline CDR1 DFQATT, CDR2 SNEGSKA (reference sequence). The CDR3 loop spans 15 amino acids. Trimming removed 6 bases at V and 7 bases at J, with 19 bases between. This chain's CDR3 is CSAFGLARENSPLHF. CDR3 bases: TGCAGTGCATTTGGGCTCGCCAGGGAAAATTCACCCCTCCACTTT.

This clonotype was seen a few times. The rearrangement joins TRBV28 to TRBJ1-4; D uncertain. In germline, CDR1 is MDHEN, CDR2 SYDVKM. CDR3 length: 14 residues. Between the trimmed V and J ends, which lost 8 bases and 11 bases, there was a span of 21 bases. CDR3 nucleotides: TGTGCCAGCGGACCGGGCCTGGTGCGTGAGAAACTGTTTTTT. Protein product: CASGPGLVREKLFF.

The genes are TRBV27 and TRBJ1-5; 12 bases agree with TRBD1. Germline V gene lookup returns CDR1 MNHEY and CDR2 SMNVEV (reference sequence). J was trimmed by 6 bases and V by 8 bases; bases with no gene match: 11. This CDR3 has 16 residues. The CDR3, as DNA: TGTGCCAGCCAAAAAGGGGACAGGGGGCATGGTCAGCCCCAGCATTTT. The encoded protein is CASQKGDRGHGQPQHF.

CDR3 sequence (DNA): TGTGCCAGCAGTTTCAACAGGGGAACAGATACGCAGTATTTT. This encodes CASSFNRGTDTQYF. V and J are TRBV27 and TRBJ2-3, with 7 nucleotides matching TRBD1. V lost 3 bases and J lost 3; bases outside the gene matches: 3. Germline V lookup: CDR1 MNHEY, CDR2 SMNVEV (reference sequence). CDR3 size: 14 residues.

The rearrangement links TRBV27 to TRBJ2-1; 8 nucleotides agree with TRBD2. With V trimmed by 4 bases and J by 9 bases, 5 bases remained unmatched. Germline CDR1 is MNHEY and CDR2 is SMNVEV (reference sequence). This CDR3 is 13 amino acids long. The CDR3 spells CASSSIAGSEQFF. The CDR3 DNA is TGTGCCAGCAGTTCCATAGCGGGAAGTGAGCAGTTCTTC.

This chain joins TRBV5-6 and TRBJ1-1; TRBD1 matches 7 bases. The V and J ends lost 4 bases and 7 bases, in that order; junction bases with no gene match: 4. The germline V gene encodes CDR1 SGHDT and CDR2 YYEEEE. This CDR3 is built from 12 residues. The CDR3 is CASSPGTDEAFF. CDR3 sequence (DNA): TGTGCCAGCAGCCCGGGGACAGATGAAGCTTTCTTT.

The rearrangement uses TRBV13 and TRBJ2-7, with D hard to call. The V end was cut by 0 bases, the J end by 6 bases, with 9 bases between. The CDR3 has 13 amino acids. Germline V gene sequence: CDR1 PRHDT, CDR2 FYEKMQ (reference sequence). The CDR3 protein is CASSLGTAREQYF. The CDR3 DNA sequence: TGTGCCAGCAGCTTAGGAACAGCGCGCGAGCAGTACTTC.

This CDR3 reads CASSQGLRTGELFF. Written as DNA, the CDR3 is TGCGCCAGCAGCCAAGGACTGCGCACCGGGGAGCTGTTTTTT. The chain couples TRBV4-3 to TRBJ2-2; no firm D call. This CDR3 comprises 14 residues. With 1 base removed from V and 4 bases from J, the gap between germline ends came to 7 bases. CDR1 and CDR2 (germline): LGHNA, YSLEER.

The chain joins TRBV4-3 to TRBJ2-5; 8 nucleotides line up with TRBD2. In germline, CDR1 is LGHNA, CDR2 YSLEER. CDR3 length: 14 residues. V was pared by 4 bases and J by 4 bases, with 5 bases of the junction left unmatched. DNA of the CDR3: TGCGCCAGCAGCCGCGGACTAGCCGGAGAGACCCAGTACTTC. Translation gives CASSRGLAGETQYF.

The chain recombines TRBV15 with TRBJ2-5; 8 nucleotides match TRBD1. There are 19 residues in the CDR3. The trim removed 1 base at V and 0 bases at J, leaving 13 bases unmatched. In germline, CDR1 is LNHNV, CDR2 YYDKDF (reference sequence). CDR3 nucleotide sequence: TGTGCCACCAGCAGAGGTTCTTTCCGGGACAGGAGTTACCAAGAGACCCAGTACTTC. This gives the protein CATSRGSFRDRSYQETQYF.

This chain links TRBV10-3 with TRBJ2-7; D perhaps matches TRBD2 (6 bases). The CDR3 has 13 residues. The V end was cut by 9 bases, the J end by 5 bases, with 17 bases between. In germline, CDR1 is ENHRY, CDR2 SYGVKD. CDR3 loop: CAIQRGPGDEQYF. The DNA for the CDR3 is TGTGCCATACAGAGGGGTCCGGGGGACGAGCAGTACTTC.

The rearrangement joins TRBV24-1 to TRBJ2-3; D may be TRBD1 (6 bases). Looked up from germline, CDR1 is KGHDR and CDR2 is SFDVKD. The V end was cut by 4 bases, the J end by 5 bases, with 9 bases between. This CDR3 has 13 residues. The CDR3 here is CATSEGALDTQYF. In DNA form, the CDR3 reads TGTGCCACCAGTGAGGGGGCACTAGATACGCAGTATTTT.

This clonotype has just a few counts. The V gene is TRBV12-3 or TRBV12-4, the J gene TRBJ2-3; D is uncertain. V shed 8 bases and J shed 3 bases, with 6 bases lying between them. The length of the CDR3 is 11 residues. CDR3 in amino acids: CASAETDTQYF. The CDR3 DNA sequence: TGTGCCAGCGCTGAAACAGATACGCAGTATTTT.

This clonotype was found a few times. The chain joins TRBV11-2 to TRBJ2-1; TRBD2 matches at 7 bases. Germline V lookup: CDR1 SGHAT, CDR2 FQNNGV. Trimming took 6 bases from V and 1 from J; bases not matched to a gene: 9. The CDR3 is 16 amino acids. Here the CDR3 reads CASSPGLVLSYNEQFF. CDR3 in DNA: TGTGCCAGCAGTCCAGGACTAGTCCTATCCTACAATGAGCAGTTCTTC.

The V gene is TRBV5-1, the J gene TRBJ2-5; D is perhaps TRBD2 (6 bases). The germline V gene has CDR1 SGHRS and CDR2 YFSETQ. Trimming removed 0 bases at V and 2 bases at J, with 8 bases between. The CDR3 contains 14 residues. Written as DNA, the CDR3 is TGCGCCAGCAGCTTGGGGACTACTCAAGAGACCCAGTACTTC. This translates into CASSLGTTQETQYF.

This clonotype was seen only a few times. This sequence joins TRBV10-3 and TRBJ1-2, with a tentative D call TRBD1 (5 bases). The CDR3 is 13 residues long. Germline V gene lookup returns CDR1 ENHRY and CDR2 SYGVKD. V lost 4 bases to trimming and J lost 4 bases, with 10 bases between them. The CDR3: CAISVDSSYGYTF. CDR3 coding DNA: TGTGCCATCAGTGTTGACAGTTCCTATGGCTACACCTTC.

Only a few counts were recorded for this clonotype. The chain employs TRBV6-2 or TRBV6-3 and TRBJ1-1; D remains unclear. Per germline, CDR1 MNHEY and CDR2 SVGEGT. Trimming stripped 6 bases from V and 3 bases from J, with 11 bases between. This CDR3 is 13 amino acids long. The CDR3 DNA follows: TGTGCCAGCAGACTTGGTATATACACTGAAGCTTTCTTT. It is translated as CASRLGIYTEAFF.